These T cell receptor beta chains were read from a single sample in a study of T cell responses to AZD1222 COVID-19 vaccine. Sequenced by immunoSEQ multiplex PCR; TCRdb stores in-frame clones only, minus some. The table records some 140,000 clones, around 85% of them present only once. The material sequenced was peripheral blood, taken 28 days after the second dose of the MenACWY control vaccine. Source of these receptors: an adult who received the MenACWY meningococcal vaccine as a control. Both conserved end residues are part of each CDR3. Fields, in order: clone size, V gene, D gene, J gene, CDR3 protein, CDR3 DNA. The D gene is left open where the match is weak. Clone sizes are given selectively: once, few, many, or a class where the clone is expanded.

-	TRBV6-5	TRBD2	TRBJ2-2	CASMASGDTGELFF	TGTGCCAGCATGGCTAGCGGGGACACCGGGGAGCTGTTTTTT
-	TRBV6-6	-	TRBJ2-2	CASRTPGPNTGELFF	TGTGCCAGCAGGACCCCCGGGCCGAACACCGGGGAGCTGTTTTTT
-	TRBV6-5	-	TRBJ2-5	CASSPAVGYTETQYF	TGTGCCAGCAGTCCTGCCGTAGGTTACACGGAGACCCAGTACTTC
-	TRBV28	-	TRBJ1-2	CASSFSTGFYGYTF	TGTGCCAGCAGTTTCTCGACAGGATTCTATGGCTACACCTTC
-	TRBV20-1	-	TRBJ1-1	CSARDPPGAFF	TGCAGTGCTAGAGATCCCCCGGGAGCTTTCTTT
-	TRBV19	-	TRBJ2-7	CASSIRGDGASYEQYF	TGTGCCAGTAGTATTCGGGGTGACGGGGCCTCCTACGAGCAGTACTTC
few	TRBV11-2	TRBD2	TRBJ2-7	CASSSWTSGSSYEQYF	TGTGCCAGCAGCTCCTGGACTAGCGGGAGCTCCTACGAGCAGTACTTC
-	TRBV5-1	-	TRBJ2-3	CASSQGLEDTQYF	TGCGCCAGCAGCCAGGGGCTGGAAGATACGCAGTATTTT
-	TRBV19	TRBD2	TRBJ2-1	CASMGSASGSHLYNEQFF	TGTGCCAGTATGGGGTCGGCTAGCGGGAGCCATTTATACAATGAGCAGTTCTTC
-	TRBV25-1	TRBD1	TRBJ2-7	CASSELRGTGAIYEQYF	TGTGCCAGCAGTGAACTGAGAGGAACAGGGGCGATCTACGAGCAGTACTTC
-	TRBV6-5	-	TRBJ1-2	CASSSGDYGYTF	TGTGCCAGCTCGTCGGGGGACTATGGCTACACCTTC
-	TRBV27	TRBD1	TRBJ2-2	CASSSKGTGFPWELFF	TGTGCCAGCAGTTCAAAAGGGACAGGGTTCCCGTGGGAGCTGTTTTTT
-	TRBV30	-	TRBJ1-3	CAWKGSRGVGVGNTIYF	TGTGCCTGGAAAGGTAGTAGGGGCGTTGGAGTCGGAAACACCATATATTTT
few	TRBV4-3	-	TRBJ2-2	CASALSVPNTGELFF	TGCGCCAGCGCTCTTTCGGTGCCGAACACCGGGGAGCTGTTTTTT
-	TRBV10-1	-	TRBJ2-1	CASSGQAPLQPYNEQFF	TGCGCCAGCAGTGGACAGGCTCCTCTACAGCCCTACAATGAGCAGTTCTTC
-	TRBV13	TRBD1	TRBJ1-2	CASRALGQGDAMGEGYTF	TGTGCCAGCAGGGCCCTCGGACAGGGGGACGCAATGGGGGAAGGCTACACCTTC